A single sample gave rise to the 16 T cell receptor beta chains below, sequenced in a study of glioma-infiltrating T cells. Using RNA template, CDR3s of TCR alpha and beta were amplified with iRepertoire arm-PCR. Each CDR3 protein is one row after TCRdb ran MiXCR on the multiplex PCR reads. Among roughly 120,000 distinct CDR3 sequences listed, approximately 25% were seen once. The specimen was glioma tissue, nonneoplastic brain tissue, or PBMCs (not recorded which). Receptors were obtained from a human donor with low-grade glioma or glioblastoma, undergoing nonglioma brain surgery, or in good health (not recorded which).

This clonotype was observed a handful of times. The chain couples TRBV11-2 to TRBJ2-1; 11 bases map to TRBD2. This CDR3 has 13 amino acids. Germline V gene lookup returns CDR1 SGHAT and CDR2 FQNNGV. The V gene end was trimmed by 6 bases and the J gene end by 13 bases; junction bases not matched to a gene: 8. In DNA form, the CDR3 reads TGTGCCAGCAGAAGACTAGCGGGACAGAAACAGTTCTTC. It encodes CASRRLAGQKQFF.

As to this clonotype: A read error may produce the germline difference seen at one junction end. The J gene is TRBJ2-2, the V gene TRBV6-5; D perhaps matches TRBD2 (5 bases). Germline CDR1 is MNHEY and CDR2 is SVGAGI. This CDR3 spans 15 amino acids. The CDR3 DNA reads as TGTGCCAGCAGTTCAAAGAAGGAGGCGGCCGGCGAGCTGTTTTTT. The encoded protein is CASSSKKEAAGELFF.

This clonotype appeared many times. This chain joins TRBV6-2 or TRBV6-3 and TRBJ2-3; D call uncertain. Trimming removed 2 bases from V and 6 bases from J, with 6 bases in between. The CDR3 spans 12 residues. The V gene's germline CDR1 is MNHEY and CDR2 SVGEGT. CDR3 residues: CASSYRTDTQYF. Here the CDR3 DNA reads TGTGCCAGCAGTTACAGGACGGATACGCAGTATTTT.

There are a few counts of this clonotype. The chain links TRBV5-6 to TRBJ2-7; D possibly corresponds to TRBD1 (5 bases). Germline V gene data show CDR1 as SGHDT and CDR2 as YYEEEE. Trimming cost V 1 base and J 6 bases, with 11 bases left between them. The CDR3 covers 13 residues. CDR3 bases: TGTGCCAGCAGCTTGTTGGTGGGGCGCGAGCAGTACTTC. The encoded protein is CASSLLVGREQYF.

This clonotype showed up many times. The CDR3 coding sequence is TGCAGTGCTCCTCCTCGGGGGACCCCGAGCGGTGGCTACACCTTC. This gives the protein CSAPPRGTPSGGYTF. The chain combines TRBV20-1 with TRBJ1-2; the D gene is possibly TRBD1 (5 bases). CDR3 length: 15 residues. Between the trimmed V and J ends, which lost 5 bases and 7 bases, there was a span of 23 bases. The germline gives CDR1 DFQATT, CDR2 SNEGSKA (reference sequence).

This clonotype was detected a few times. V usage is TRBV24-1 and J usage is TRBJ2-1; TRBD2 aligns across 13 bases. CDR3 length: 19 residues. The ends lost 4 bases at V and 1 base at J; junction bases unmatched: 9. The germline V gene has CDR1 KGHDR and CDR2 SFDVKD. CDR3 nucleotide sequence: TGTGCCACCAGTGACCCGTCCCGACTAGCGGGAGGATCCTACAATGAGCAGTTCTTC. Protein sequence: CATSDPSRLAGGSYNEQFF.

This clonotype appeared many times. The chain has TRBV20-1 and TRBJ2-3; D perhaps matches TRBD2 (5 bases). There are 14 residues in the CDR3. V dropped 0 bases and J dropped 3 bases, with 10 bases sitting between them. Germline V gives CDR1 DFQATT, CDR2 SNEGSKA (reference sequence). CDR3 sequence (DNA): TGCAGTGCTAGAGATGTAGCGAGAACAGATACGCAGTATTTT. It translates to CSARDVARTDTQYF.

This clonotype appeared a few times. The V gene is TRBV7-9, the J gene TRBJ2-1; D is ambiguous. Trimming took off 5 bases at V and 5 bases at J, with 13 bases between the two ends. CDR1 is SEHNR and CDR2 is FQNEAQ in the germline V gene (reference sequence). The CDR3 length is 14 residues. The CDR3 DNA reads as TGTGCCAGCAGCCCGGGCCCCAACAACAATGAGCAGTTCTTC. Its translation is CASSPGPNNNEQFF.

About this clonotype: This may be a read error: a much more frequent sequence differs by one nucleotide. The chain employs TRBV14 and TRBJ1-1; a weak D match, TRBD1 (5 bases). The CDR3 runs to 16 residues. In germline, CDR1 is SGHDN, CDR2 FVKESK. V lost 1 base and J 1 base, leaving 13 bases between the germline ends. CDR3 sequence: CASSQAPGLWNTEAFF. The CDR3 nucleotides read TGTGCCAGCAGCCAAGCCCCGGGACTTTGGAACACTGAAGCTTTCTTT.

In the case of this clonotype: A much larger clone sits a single nucleotide away, making a read error possible. V is TRBV3-1 and J is TRBJ1-5, with D unclear. This CDR3 spans 15 amino acids. Germline lookup yields CDR1 LGHDT and CDR2 YNNKEL (reference sequence). The CDR3 sequence is CAGSQVLGFNQPQHF. CDR3 coding DNA: TGTGCCGGCAGCCAAGTGCTGGGATTCAATCAGCCCCAGCATTTT. Full variable domain (outside the CDR3, taken from reference TRBV3-1 and TRBJ1-5): DTAVSQTPKYLVTQMGNDKSIKCEQNLGHDTMYWYKQDSKKFLKIMFSYNNKELIINETVPNRFSPKSPDKAHLNLHINSLELGDSAVYFCAGSQVLGFNQPQHFGDGTRLSIL.

This clonotype showed up many times. The chain uses TRBV6-1 and TRBJ2-1; 10 bases line up with TRBD1. This CDR3 region has 15 residues. The V gene end was trimmed by 5 bases and the J gene end by 6 bases; junction bases not matched to a gene: 7. From germline, CDR1 is MNHNS and CDR2 SASEGT. The DNA of the CDR3 is TGTGCCAGCAGTTTAGGACAGGGGGGCGGCAATGAGCAGTTCTTC. Its protein is CASSLGQGGGNEQFF.

This clonotype was detected many times. The chain uses TRBV7-9 and TRBJ2-1, with D perhaps TRBD2 (5 bases). The CDR3 extends over 18 amino acids. V was clipped by 7 bases and J by 9 bases, with 31 bases between them. Germline V lookup: CDR1 SEHNR, CDR2 FQNEAQ (reference sequence). CDR3 sequence reads: CASTPHRWWETTPSEQFF. The CDR3 DNA follows: TGTGCCAGCACCCCCCATCGCTGGTGGGAGACCACCCCCAGTGAGCAGTTCTTC.

This sequence joins TRBV6-2 or TRBV6-3 and TRBJ1-2; the D gene is possibly TRBD1 (5 bases). The V end was cut by 8 bases, the J end by 4 bases, with 26 bases between. The CDR3 loop spans 17 amino acids. CDR1 is MNHEY and CDR2 is SVGEGT in the germline V gene. The chain's CDR3 is CASVPGYGPLRGYGYTF. CDR3 bases: TGTGCCAGCGTTCCCGGATACGGTCCCCTGAGGGGCTATGGCTACACCTTC.

This clonotype was recorded at least ten times. The chain joins TRBV18 to TRBJ1-1; TRBD1 aligns across 7 bases. Per germline, CDR1 KGHSH and CDR2 LQKENI. Germline trimming cut 4 bases from V and 6 bases from J; bases unmatched to any gene: 5. The CDR3 sequence is 13 residues long. CDR3: CASSRDRDSEAFF. The CDR3 DNA sequence: TGTGCCAGCTCACGCGACAGGGACTCTGAAGCTTTCTTT.

This clonotype was seen ten or more times. The rearrangement links TRBV24-1 to TRBJ1-2, with TRBD1 matching 8 bases. After removal of 3 bases from V and 2 bases from J, the junction contained 1 base not matched to a gene. Germline CDR1 KGHDR, CDR2 SFDVKD. This CDR3 comprises 14 residues. CDR3 sequence: CATSDRQGNYGYTF. As DNA, the CDR3 is TGTGCCACCAGTGATAGACAGGGGAACTATGGCTACACCTTC.

V gene TRBV7-4 combines with J gene TRBJ2-1; the match to TRBD2 covers 9 bases. The CDR3 consists of 15 residues. Germline loops: CDR1 SGHVT, CDR2 SQSDAQ. The V segment lost 5 bases and the J segment 5 bases; nucleotides outside the gene matches: 7. CDR3 in amino acids: CASSPNSGSNNEQFF. CDR3 sequence (DNA): TGTGCCAGCAGCCCCAATAGCGGGAGCAACAATGAGCAGTTCTTC.